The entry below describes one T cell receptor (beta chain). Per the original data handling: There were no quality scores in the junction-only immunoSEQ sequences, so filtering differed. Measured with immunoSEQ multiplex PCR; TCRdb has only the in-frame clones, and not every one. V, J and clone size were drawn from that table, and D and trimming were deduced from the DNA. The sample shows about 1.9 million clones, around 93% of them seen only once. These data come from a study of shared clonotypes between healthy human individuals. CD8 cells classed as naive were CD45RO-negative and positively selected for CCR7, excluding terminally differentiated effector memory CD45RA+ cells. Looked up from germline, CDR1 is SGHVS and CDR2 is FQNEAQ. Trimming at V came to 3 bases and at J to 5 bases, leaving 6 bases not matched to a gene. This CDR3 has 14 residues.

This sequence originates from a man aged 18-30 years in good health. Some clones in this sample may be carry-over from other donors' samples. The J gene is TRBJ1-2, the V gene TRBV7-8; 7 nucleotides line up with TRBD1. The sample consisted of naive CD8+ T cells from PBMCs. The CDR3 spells CASSLPDRHYGYTF. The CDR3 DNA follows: TGTGCCAGCAGCTTGCCGGACAGGCATTATGGCTACACCTTC.